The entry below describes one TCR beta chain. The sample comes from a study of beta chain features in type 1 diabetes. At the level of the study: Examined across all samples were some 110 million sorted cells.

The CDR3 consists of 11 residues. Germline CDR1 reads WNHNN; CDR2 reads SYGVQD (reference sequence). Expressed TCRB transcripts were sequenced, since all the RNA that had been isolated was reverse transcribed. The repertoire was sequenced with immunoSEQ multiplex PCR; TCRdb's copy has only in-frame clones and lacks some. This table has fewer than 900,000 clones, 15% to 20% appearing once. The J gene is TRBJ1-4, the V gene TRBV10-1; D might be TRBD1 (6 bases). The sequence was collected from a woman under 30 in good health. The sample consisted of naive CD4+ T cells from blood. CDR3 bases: TGCGCGACAGGCTTGAATGAAAAACTGTTTTTT. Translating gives CATGLNEKLFF.